This T cell receptor beta chain originates from a study of blood T cell repertoires in COVID-19. About the research overall: The samples span acute and convalescent COVID-19 from the United States, Italy and Spain. In each case, the material was cDNA or gDNA derived from T cells, B-cell-depleted T cells, or PBMCs.

The CDR3 has 15 residues. The V gene's germline CDR1 is SGHRS and CDR2 YFSETQ. The V end was cut by 0 bases, the J end by 5 bases, with 14 bases between. This table comes from immunoSEQ multiplex PCR, and its TCRdb copy is limited to in-frame clones, with some not included. The top ten clones hold approximately 25% of a sample with about 98,000 clones, about four fifths of them seen once. This receptor was identified in a man aged 65 to 79 with acute or convalescent COVID-19. Sequencing was performed on peripheral blood. The V call is TRBV5-1, the J call TRBJ2-5; maybe TRBD2 (5 bases). CDR3 nucleotides: TGCGCCAGCAGCTTGGAGCGGCGACCGGGGGAGACCCAGTACTTC. It specifies CASSLERRPGETQYF.